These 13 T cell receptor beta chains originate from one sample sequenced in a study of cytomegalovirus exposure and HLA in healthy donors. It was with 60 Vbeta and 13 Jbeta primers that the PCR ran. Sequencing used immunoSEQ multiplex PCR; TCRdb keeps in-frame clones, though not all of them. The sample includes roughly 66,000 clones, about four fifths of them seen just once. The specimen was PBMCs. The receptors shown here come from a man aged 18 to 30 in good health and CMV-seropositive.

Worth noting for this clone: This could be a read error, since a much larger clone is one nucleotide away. The CDR3 bases are TGTGCCAGCAGTTCGGACAGGGACCAGCCCCAGCATTTT. It yields the protein CASSSDRDQPQHF. The chain is built from TRBV2 and TRBJ1-5, with 8 positions matching TRBD1. J gave up 7 bases and V 5 bases, and 4 bases lay outside the gene matches. Germline V gene data show CDR1 as SNHLY and CDR2 as FYNNEI. This CDR3 spans 13 amino acids.

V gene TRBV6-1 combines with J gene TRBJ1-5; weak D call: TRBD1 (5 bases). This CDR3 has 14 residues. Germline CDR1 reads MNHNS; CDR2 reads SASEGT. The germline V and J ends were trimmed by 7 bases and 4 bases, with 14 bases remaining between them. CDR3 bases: TGTGCCAGCAACCCCGGGGAGGGGAATCAGCCCCAGCATTTT. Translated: CASNPGEGNQPQHF.

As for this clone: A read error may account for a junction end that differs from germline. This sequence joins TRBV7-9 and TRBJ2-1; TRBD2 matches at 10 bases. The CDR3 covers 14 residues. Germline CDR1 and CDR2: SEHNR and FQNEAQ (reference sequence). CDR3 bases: TGTGCCAGCAGGTTAGCGGGAGGTCTTAATGAGCAGTTCTTC. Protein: CASRLAGGLNEQFF.

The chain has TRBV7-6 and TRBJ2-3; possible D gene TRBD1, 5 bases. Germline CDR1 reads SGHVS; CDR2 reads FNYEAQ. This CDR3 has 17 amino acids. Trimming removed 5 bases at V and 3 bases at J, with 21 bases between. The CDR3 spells CASSPTPTGPTTDTQYF. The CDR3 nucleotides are TGTGCCAGCAGCCCAACTCCTACAGGACCCACAACAGATACGCAGTATTTT.

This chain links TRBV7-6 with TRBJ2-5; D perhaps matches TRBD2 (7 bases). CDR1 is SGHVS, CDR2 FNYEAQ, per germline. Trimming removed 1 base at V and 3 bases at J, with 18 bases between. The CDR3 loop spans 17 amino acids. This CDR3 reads CASSLDPARGAKETQYF. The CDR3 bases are TGTGCCAGCAGCTTAGATCCGGCCCGGGGGGCAAAAGAGACCCAGTACTTC.

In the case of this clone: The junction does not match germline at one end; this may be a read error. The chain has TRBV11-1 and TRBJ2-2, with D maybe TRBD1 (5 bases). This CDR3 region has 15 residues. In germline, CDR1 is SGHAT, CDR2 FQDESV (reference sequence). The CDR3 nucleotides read TGCGCCAGCAGCCCCGACAGTTCGAACACCGGGGAGCTGTTTTTT. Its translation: CASSPDSSNTGELFF.

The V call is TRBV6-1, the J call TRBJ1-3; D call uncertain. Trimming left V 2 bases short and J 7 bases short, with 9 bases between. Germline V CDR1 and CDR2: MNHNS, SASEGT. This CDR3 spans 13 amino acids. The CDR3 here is CASSESAGNTIYF. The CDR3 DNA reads TGTGCCAGCAGTGAATCGGCAGGTAACACCATATATTTT.

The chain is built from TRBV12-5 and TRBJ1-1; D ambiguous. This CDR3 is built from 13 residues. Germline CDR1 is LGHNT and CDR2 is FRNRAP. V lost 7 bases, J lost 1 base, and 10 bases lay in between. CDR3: CASARGTNTEAFF. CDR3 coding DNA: TGTGCTAGTGCCCGAGGCACGAACACTGAAGCTTTCTTT.

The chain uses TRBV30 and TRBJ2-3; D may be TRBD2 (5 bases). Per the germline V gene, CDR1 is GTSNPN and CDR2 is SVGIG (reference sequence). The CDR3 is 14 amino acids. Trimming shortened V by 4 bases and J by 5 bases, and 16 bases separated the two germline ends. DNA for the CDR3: TGTGCCTGGACCGACGGCGGACTGCGAGATACGCAGTATTTT. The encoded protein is CAWTDGGLRDTQYF.

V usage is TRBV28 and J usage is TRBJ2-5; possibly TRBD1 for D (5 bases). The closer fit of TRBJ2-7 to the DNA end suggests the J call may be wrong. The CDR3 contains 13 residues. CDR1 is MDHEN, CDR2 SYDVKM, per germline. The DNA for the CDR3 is TGTGCCAGCGCTCAGGGCAGCTCCTACGAGCAGTACTTC. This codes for CASAQGSSYEQYF.

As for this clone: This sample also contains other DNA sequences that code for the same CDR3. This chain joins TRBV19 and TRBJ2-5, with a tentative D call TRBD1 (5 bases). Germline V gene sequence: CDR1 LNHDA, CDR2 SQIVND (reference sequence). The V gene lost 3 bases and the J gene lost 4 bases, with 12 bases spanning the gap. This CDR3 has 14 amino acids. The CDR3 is CASSISTGVETQYF. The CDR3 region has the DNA TGTGCCAGTAGTATTAGCACAGGAGTAGAGACCCAGTACTTC.

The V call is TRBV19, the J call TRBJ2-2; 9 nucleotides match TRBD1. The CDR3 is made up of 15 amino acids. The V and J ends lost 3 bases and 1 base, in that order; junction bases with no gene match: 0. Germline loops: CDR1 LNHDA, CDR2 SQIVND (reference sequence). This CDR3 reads CASSMGQGNTGELFF. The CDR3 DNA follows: TGTGCCAGTAGTATGGGACAGGGGAACACCGGGGAGCTGTTTTTT.

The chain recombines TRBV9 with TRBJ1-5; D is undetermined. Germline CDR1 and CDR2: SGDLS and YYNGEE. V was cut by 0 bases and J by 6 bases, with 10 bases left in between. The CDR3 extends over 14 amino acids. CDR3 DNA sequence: TGTGCCAGCAGCGTAGGAGGGCAGAGTCAGCCCCAGCATTTT. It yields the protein CASSVGGQSQPQHF.